This note documents a single T cell receptor (beta chain) sequence. Germline V lookup: CDR1 KGHSH, CDR2 LQKENI. The V and J ends lost 4 bases and 3 bases, in that order; junction bases with no gene match: 16. The CDR3 is made up of 18 amino acids. The sample originates from a study of patients and donors after allogeneic stem cell transplantation. TCRdb reprocessed the RT-PCR reads via MiXCR and lists one record per CDR3 protein. In the table there are roughly 940,000 distinct CDR3 sequences, 15% to 20% of which are singletons. The chain combines TRBV18 with TRBJ2-7, with TRBD2 identical over 9 bases. The sequence derives from a human donor who was either an allogeneic HSCT recipient or a stem cell or donor lymphocyte infusion donor (not recorded which). It is not recorded whose cells these are; they may come from a transplant donor. Material: blood, either unsorted or a sorted T cell fraction (not recorded which). This chain's CDR3 is CASSRLLVSGRTRYEQYF. The CDR3 DNA reads TGTGCCAGCTCACGCCTCCTCGTGAGCGGGAGGACCCGCTACGAGCAGTACTTC. The variable domain in full, completed from reference TRBV18 and TRBJ2-7, reads NAGVMQNPRHLVRRRGQEARLRCSPMKGHSHVYWYRQLPEEGLKFMVYLQKENIIDESGMPKERFSAEFPKEGPSILRIQQVVRGDSAAYFCASSRLLVSGRTRYEQYFGPGTRLTVT.